Here is one T cell receptor beta chain with its context. The source of the sample is a study of T cell changes during pregnancy in multiple sclerosis. The table came from immunoSEQ multiplex PCR; TCRdb's copy has only in-frame clones and leaves some out. The table has some 99,000 clones, over 85% seen once. CDR3 length equals 18 residues. V was pared by 0 bases and J by 2 bases, with 17 bases between. Per germline, CDR1 MNHNS and CDR2 SASEGT. The TCR was taken from a female donor with multiple sclerosis, enrolled in a pregnancy study. The genes are TRBV6-1 and TRBJ1-3; D unresolved. The source material was peripheral blood, sampled after pregnancy. CDR3 amino acids: CASSEASLGLQAGNTIYF. The CDR3 nucleotides are TGTGCCAGCAGTGAAGCGAGCCTTGGACTCCAGGCTGGAAACACCATATATTTT.